This T cell receptor (beta chain) emerged from a study of Graves' ophthalmopathy and Graves' hyperthyroidism. This CDR3 has 15 amino acids. Looked up from germline, CDR1 is SGDLS and CDR2 is YYNGEE. V lost 4 bases and J lost 1, with 15 bases in between. RNA transcripts yielded amplified TCR beta CDR3 regions. HTBI primers primed a first-round RT-PCR, and a second-round multiplex PCR followed. TCRdb analysed the multiplex PCR reads with MiXCR anew, one entry per CDR3 protein. The sample contains 1 million to 1.3 million distinct CDR3 sequences, about two fifths of which appear only once. This clonotype was seen at least ten times. Each hyperthyroidism patient was newly diagnosed, with under 2 months' duration, and aged 18 to 65. The diagnostic workup employed clinical symptoms, serum thyroxine, TRAb, thyroid ultrasound and orbital computed tomography.

The chain couples TRBV9 to TRBJ2-7; a weak D match, TRBD2 (5 bases). The TCR sequence derives from an adult man with Graves' hyperthyroidism. Sequencing was done on a sample of peripheral blood or thyroid tissue (not recorded which). The CDR3 is CASSSTAGGSYEQYF. DNA of the CDR3: TGTGCCAGCAGCAGTACGGCGGGCGGATCCTACGAGCAGTACTTC.